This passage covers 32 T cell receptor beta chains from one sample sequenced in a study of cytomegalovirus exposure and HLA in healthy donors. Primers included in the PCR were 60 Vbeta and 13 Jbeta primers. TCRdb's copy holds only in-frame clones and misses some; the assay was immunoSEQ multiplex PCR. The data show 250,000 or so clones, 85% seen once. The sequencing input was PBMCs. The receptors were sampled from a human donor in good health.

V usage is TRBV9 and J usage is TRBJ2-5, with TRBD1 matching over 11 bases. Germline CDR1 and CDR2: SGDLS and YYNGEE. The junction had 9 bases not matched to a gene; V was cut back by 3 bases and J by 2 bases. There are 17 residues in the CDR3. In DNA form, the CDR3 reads TGTGCCAGCAGCGAGCACTTGGGACAGGGGGATCAAGAGACCCAGTACTTC. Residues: CASSEHLGQGDQETQYF.

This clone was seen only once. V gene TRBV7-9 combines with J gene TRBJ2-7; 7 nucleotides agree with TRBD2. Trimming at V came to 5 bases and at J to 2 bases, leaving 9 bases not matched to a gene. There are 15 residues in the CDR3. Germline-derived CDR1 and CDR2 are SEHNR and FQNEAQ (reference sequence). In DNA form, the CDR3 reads TGTGCCAGCAGCCTCTCTAGCGGACCAACCTACGAGCAGTACTTC. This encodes CASSLSSGPTYEQYF.

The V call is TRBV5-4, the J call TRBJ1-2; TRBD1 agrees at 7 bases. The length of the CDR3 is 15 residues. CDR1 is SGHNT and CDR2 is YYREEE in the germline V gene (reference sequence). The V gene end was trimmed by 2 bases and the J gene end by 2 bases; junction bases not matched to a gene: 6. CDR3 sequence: CASSFSLGQNYGYTF. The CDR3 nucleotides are TGTGCCAGCAGCTTTTCACTGGGACAGAACTATGGCTACACCTTC.

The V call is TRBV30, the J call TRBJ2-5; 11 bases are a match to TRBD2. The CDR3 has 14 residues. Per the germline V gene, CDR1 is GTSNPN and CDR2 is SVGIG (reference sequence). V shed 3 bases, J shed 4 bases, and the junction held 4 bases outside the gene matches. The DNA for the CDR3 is TGTGCCTGGAGGAAGGGACTAGCGGTAGAGACCCAGTACTTC. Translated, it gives CAWRKGLAVETQYF.

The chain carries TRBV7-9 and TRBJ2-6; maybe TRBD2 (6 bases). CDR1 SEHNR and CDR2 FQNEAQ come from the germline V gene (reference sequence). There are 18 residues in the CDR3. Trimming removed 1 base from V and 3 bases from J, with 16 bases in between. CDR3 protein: CASSLVEGPGGGANVLTF. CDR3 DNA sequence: TGTGCCAGCAGCTTAGTTGAGGGGCCCGGGGGTGGGGCCAACGTCCTGACTTTC.

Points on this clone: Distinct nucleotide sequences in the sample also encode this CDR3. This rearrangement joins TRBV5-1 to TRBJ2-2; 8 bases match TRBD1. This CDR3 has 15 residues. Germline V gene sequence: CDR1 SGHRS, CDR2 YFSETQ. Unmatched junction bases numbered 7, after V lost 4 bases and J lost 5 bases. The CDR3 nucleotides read TGCGCCAGCAGCCCCGGACAGGGCAGAACCGGGGAGCTGTTTTTT. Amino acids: CASSPGQGRTGELFF. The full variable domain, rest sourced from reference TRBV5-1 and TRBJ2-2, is KAGVTQTPRYLIKTRGQQVTLSCSPISGHRSVSWYQQTPGQGLQFLFEYFSETQRNKGNFPGRFSGRQFSNSRSEMNVSTLELGDSALYLCASSPGQGRTGELFFGEGSRLTVL.

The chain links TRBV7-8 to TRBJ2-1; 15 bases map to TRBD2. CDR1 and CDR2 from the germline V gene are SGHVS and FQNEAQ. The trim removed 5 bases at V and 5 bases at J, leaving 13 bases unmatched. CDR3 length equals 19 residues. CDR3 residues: CASSPWTSGRAGGNNEQFF. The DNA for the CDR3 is TGTGCCAGCAGCCCCTGGACTAGCGGGAGGGCGGGGGGTAACAATGAGCAGTTCTTC.

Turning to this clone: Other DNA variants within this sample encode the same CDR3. CDR3 residues: CASSLGGYEQYF. CDR3 DNA sequence: TGTGCCAGCAGTTTGGGAGGGTACGAGCAGTACTTC. The chain links TRBV28 to TRBJ2-7; 7 bases line up with TRBD2. The length of the CDR3 is 12 residues. Trimming took 3 bases from V and 4 from J; bases not matched to a gene: 0. Germline lookup yields CDR1 MDHEN and CDR2 SYDVKM.

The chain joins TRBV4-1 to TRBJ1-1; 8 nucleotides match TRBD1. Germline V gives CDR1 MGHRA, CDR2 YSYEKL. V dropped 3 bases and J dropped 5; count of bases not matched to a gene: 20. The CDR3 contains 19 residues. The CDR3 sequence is CASSQGGQGKVRGKTEAFF. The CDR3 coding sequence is TGCGCCAGCAGCCAGGGAGGACAGGGAAAGGTGAGAGGAAAGACTGAAGCTTTCTTT.

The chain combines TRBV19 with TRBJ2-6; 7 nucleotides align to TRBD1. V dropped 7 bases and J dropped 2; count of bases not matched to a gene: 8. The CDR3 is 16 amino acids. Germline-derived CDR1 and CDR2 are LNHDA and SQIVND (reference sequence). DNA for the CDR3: TGTGCCAGTACCCTCAGAGGGGGCGCTGGGGCCAACGTCCTGACTTTC. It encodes CASTLRGGAGANVLTF.

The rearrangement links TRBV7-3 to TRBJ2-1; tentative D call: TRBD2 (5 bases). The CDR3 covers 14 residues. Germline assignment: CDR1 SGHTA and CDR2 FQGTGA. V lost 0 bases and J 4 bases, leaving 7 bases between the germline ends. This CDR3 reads CASSLTTGYNEQFF. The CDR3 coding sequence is TGTGCCAGCAGCTTAACAACGGGGTACAATGAGCAGTTCTTC. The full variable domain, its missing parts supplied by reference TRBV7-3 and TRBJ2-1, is GAGVSQTPSNKVTEKGKYVELRCDPISGHTALYWYRQSLGQGPEFLIYFQGTGAADDSGLPNDRFFAVRPEGSVSTLKIQRTERGDSAVYLCASSLTTGYNEQFFGPGTRLTVL.

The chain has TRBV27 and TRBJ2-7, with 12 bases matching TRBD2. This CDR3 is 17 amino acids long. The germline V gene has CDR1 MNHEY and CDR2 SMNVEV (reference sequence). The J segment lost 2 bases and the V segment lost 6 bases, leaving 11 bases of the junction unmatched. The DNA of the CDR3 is TGTGCCAGCAGGAAGAGACTAGCGGGAGCGGCAACCTACGAGCAGTACTTC. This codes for CASRKRLAGAATYEQYF.

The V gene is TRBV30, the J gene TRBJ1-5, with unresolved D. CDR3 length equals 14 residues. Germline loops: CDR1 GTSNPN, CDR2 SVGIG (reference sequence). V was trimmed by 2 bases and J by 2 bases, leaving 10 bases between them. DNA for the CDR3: TGTGCCTGGAGTCTTATGGAGGGCAATCAGCCCCAGCATTTT. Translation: CAWSLMEGNQPQHF.

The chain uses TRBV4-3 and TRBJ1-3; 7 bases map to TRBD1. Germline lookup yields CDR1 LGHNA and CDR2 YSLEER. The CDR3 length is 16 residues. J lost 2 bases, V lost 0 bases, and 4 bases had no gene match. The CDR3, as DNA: TGCGCCAGCAGCCAAGATAGGGGGCTGACTGGAAACACCATATATTTT. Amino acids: CASSQDRGLTGNTIYF.

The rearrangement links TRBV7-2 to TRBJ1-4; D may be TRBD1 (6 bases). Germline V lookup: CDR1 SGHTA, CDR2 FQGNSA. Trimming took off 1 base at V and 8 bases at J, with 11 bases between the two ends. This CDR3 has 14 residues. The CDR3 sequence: CASSLEPGEEKLFF. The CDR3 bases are TGTGCCAGCAGCTTAGAACCAGGGGAGGAAAAACTGTTTTTT.

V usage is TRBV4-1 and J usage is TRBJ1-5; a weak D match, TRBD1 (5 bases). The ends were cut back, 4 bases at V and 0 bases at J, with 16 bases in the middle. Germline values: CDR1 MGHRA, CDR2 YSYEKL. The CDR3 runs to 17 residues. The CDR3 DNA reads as TGCGCCAGCAGCCCTGGTCCAGGGTTTGATAGCAATCAGCCCCAGCATTTT. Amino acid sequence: CASSPGPGFDSNQPQHF.

CDR3 sequence (DNA): TGTGCCAGCAGCCCTCTAGCGGGAGTAGAAGATACGCAGTATTTT. Encoded protein: CASSPLAGVEDTQYF. The chain couples TRBV7-2 to TRBJ2-3, with 10 nucleotides matching TRBD2. The germline CDR1 and CDR2 sequences are SGHTA and FQGNSA. This CDR3 is built from 15 residues. V lost 5 bases to trimming and J lost 5 bases; unmatched junction nucleotides: 7.

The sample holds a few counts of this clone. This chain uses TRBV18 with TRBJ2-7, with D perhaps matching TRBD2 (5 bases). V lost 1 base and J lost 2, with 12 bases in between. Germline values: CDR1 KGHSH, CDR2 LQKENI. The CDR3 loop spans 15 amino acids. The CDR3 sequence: CASSPRARETYEQYF. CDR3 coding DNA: TGTGCCAGCTCACCACGGGCGAGGGAAACCTACGAGCAGTACTTC.

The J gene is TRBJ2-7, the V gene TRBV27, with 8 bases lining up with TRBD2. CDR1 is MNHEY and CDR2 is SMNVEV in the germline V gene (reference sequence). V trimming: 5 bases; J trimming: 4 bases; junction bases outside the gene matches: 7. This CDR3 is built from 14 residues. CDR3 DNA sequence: TGTGCCAGCAGTAGGAGCGGGAGCCTTTACGAGCAGTACTTC. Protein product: CASSRSGSLYEQYF.

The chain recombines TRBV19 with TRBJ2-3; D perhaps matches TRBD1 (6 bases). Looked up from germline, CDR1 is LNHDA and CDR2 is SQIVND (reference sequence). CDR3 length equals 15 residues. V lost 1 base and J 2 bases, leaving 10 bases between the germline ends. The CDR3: CASSIGTDLTDTQYF. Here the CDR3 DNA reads TGTGCCAGTAGTATAGGGACAGACCTCACAGATACGCAGTATTTT.

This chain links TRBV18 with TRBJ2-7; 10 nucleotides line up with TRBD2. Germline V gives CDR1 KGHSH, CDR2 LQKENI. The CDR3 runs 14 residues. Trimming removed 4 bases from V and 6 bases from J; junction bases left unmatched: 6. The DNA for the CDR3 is TGTGCCAGCTCACGGCTAGCGGGAGAGGGCGAGCAGTACTTC. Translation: CASSRLAGEGEQYF.

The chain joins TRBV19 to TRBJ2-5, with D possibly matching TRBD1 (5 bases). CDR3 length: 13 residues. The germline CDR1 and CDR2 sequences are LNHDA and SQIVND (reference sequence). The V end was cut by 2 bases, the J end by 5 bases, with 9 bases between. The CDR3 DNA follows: TGTGCCAGTAGTATATCCAGGGATGAGACCCAGTACTTC. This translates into CASSISRDETQYF.

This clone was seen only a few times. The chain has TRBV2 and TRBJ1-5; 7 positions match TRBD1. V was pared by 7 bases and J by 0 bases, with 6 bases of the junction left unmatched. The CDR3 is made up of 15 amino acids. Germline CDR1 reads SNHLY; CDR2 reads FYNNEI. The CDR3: CASKGAGYSNQPQHF. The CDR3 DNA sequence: TGTGCCAGCAAGGGGGCTGGGTATAGCAATCAGCCCCAGCATTTT.

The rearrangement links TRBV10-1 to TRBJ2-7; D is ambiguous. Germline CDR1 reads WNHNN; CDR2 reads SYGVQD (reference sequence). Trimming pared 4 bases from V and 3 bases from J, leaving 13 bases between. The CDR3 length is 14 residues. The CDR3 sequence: CASSVGTLYYEQYF. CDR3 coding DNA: TGCGCCAGCAGTGTGGGCACCCTATACTACGAGCAGTACTTC.

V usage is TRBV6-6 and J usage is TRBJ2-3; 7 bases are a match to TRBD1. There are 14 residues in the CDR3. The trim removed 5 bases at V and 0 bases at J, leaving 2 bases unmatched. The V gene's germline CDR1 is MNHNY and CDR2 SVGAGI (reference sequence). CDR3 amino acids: CASSTGQSTDTQYF. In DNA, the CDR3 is TGTGCCAGCAGTACGGGACAGAGCACAGATACGCAGTATTTT.

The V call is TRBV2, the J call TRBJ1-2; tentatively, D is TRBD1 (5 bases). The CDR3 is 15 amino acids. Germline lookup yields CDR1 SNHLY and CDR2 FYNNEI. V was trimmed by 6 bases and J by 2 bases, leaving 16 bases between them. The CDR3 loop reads CASRPKGVLNYGYTF. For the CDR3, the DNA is TGTGCCAGCAGGCCCAAAGGGGTTTTAAACTATGGCTACACCTTC.

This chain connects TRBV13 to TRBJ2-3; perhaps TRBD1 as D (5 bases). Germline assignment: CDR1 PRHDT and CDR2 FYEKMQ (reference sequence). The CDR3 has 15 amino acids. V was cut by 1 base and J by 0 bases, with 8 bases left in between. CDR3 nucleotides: TGTGCCAGCAGCTTAGCTGGGGCCAGCACAGATACGCAGTATTTT. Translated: CASSLAGASTDTQYF. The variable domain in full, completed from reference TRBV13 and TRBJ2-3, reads AAGVIQSPRHLIKEKRETATLKCYPIPRHDTVYWYQQGPGQDPQFLISFYEKMQSDKGSIPDRFSAQQFSDYHSELNMSSLELGDSALYFCASSLAGASTDTQYFGPGTRLTVL.

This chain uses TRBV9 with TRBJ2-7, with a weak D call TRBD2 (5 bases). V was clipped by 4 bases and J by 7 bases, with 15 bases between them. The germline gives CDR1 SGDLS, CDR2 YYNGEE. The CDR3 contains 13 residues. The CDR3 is CASSLVKSGEQYF. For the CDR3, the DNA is TGTGCCAGCAGCCTCGTAAAGAGCGGAGAGCAGTACTTC.

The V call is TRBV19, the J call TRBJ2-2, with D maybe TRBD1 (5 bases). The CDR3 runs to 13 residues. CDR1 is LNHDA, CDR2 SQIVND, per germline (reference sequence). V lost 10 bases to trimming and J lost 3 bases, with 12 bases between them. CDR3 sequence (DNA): TGTGCCACCAGAGACAGATACACCGGGGAGCTGTTTTTT. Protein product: CATRDRYTGELFF.

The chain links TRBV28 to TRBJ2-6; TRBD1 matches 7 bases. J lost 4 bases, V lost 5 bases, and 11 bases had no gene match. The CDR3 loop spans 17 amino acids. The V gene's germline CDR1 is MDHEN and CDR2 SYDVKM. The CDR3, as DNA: TGTGCCAGCAGTGTTCCCGGGACAGTATTCGGGGCCAACGTCCTGACTTTC. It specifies CASSVPGTVFGANVLTF.

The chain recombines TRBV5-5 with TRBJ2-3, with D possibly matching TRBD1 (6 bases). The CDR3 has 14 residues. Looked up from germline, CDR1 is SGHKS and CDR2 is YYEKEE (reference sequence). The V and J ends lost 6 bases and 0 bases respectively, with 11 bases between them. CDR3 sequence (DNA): TGTGCCAGCACAAGACAGGCTAGCACAGATACGCAGTATTTT. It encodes CASTRQASTDTQYF.

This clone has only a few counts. The CDR3 reads CASTRGASGANVLTF. The CDR3 nucleotides are TGTGCCAGCACCCGAGGAGCCTCTGGGGCCAACGTCCTGACTTTC. The chain recombines TRBV6-5 with TRBJ2-6; no clear D. There are 15 residues in the CDR3. V shed 7 bases and J shed 0 bases, with 10 bases lying between them. The germline V gene encodes CDR1 MNHEY and CDR2 SVGAGI.